This T cell receptor (beta chain) was identified in a study of cytomegalovirus exposure and HLA in healthy donors. V lost 5 bases to trimming and J lost 2 bases; unmatched junction nucleotides: 12. Germline assignment: CDR1 KGHSH and CDR2 LQKENI. The CDR3 is 17 residues long. The PCR contained 60 Vbeta and 13 Jbeta primers. Only in-frame clones appear in the TCRdb table, and some are missing; sequencing was by immunoSEQ multiplex PCR. Of some 60,000 clones listed, 65% to 90% are singletons. The sample comprised PBMCs. This sequence joins TRBV18 and TRBJ2-7, with 10 bases fitting TRBD1. This clonotype was sampled from a human donor in good health. CDR3 region: CASSSNEGQGKTYEQYF. In DNA, the CDR3 is TGTGCCAGCTCATCAAACGAGGGACAGGGGAAAACCTACGAGCAGTACTTC.